These T cell receptor beta chains were read from a single sample in a study of cytomegalovirus exposure and HLA in healthy donors. The protocol was immunoSEQ multiplex PCR, while the TCRdb copy is restricted to in-frame clones and leaves out a portion. This repertoire shows some 130,000 clones, roughly three quarters found once; its top ten account for around 1.8%. Sequenced material: PBMCs. The receptor set was obtained from a woman aged 40 to 50 in good health and CMV-seronegative. Both conserved end residues are part of each CDR3.

J gene	V gene	CDR3 protein
TRBJ1-1	TRBV11-2	CASSSYRGDTEAFF
TRBJ2-3	TRBV28	CASSLPTSGRPDTQYF
TRBJ2-7	TRBV30	CAWSGSGDEQYF
TRBJ1-5	TRBV7-8	CASSLTGDQPQHF
TRBJ2-3	TRBV6-6	CASTERDTQYF
TRBJ1-2	TRBV19	CASSLGQGSNYGYTF
TRBJ1-5	TRBV6-4	CASREGNQPQHF
TRBJ2-1	TRBV5-4	CASSFNNEQFF
TRBJ1-2	TRBV12-1	CASSFRPGTGNTF
TRBJ1-2	TRBV6-1	CASSNPGKGYTF
TRBJ2-3	TRBV5-5	CASSLMASGSTDTQYF
TRBJ1-3	TRBV6-6	CASNIRGLNTIYF
TRBJ1-4	TRBV2	CASILQGARVNEKLFF
TRBJ1-3	TRBV7-9	CASSLIQGYSGNTIYF
TRBJ2-7	TRBV30	CAWSVFPTGGPYEQYF
TRBJ2-7	TRBV5-1	CASSANSGSIYEQYF
TRBJ2-3	TRBV5-4	CASSKRTGEGTDTQYF
TRBJ2-7	TRBV27	CASSDHTGAVGYEQYF
TRBJ2-2	TRBV30	CAWAQGASNTGELFF
TRBJ2-3	TRBV6-1	CASSEDSGGVDTQYF
TRBJ2-1	TRBV7-8	CASSAQPSGRAIHNEQFF
TRBJ1-4	TRBV7-2	CASSSGQARGEKLFF
TRBJ1-1	TRBV6-5	CASSPGGANTEAFF
TRBJ1-2	TRBV2	CASRPGTGGKYGYTF
TRBJ1-2	TRBV30	CAWNTARSYGYTF
TRBJ1-2	TRBV7-9	CASSSQGDYGYTF
TRBJ2-5	TRBV18	CASSPLGLGTGETQYF
TRBJ2-5	TRBV5-1	CASSTGLAGQETQYF
TRBJ1-4	TRBV7-9	CASSFRQDATNEKLFF
NA	TRBV11-2	CASSFVHEQYF
TRBJ2-7	TRBV5-1	CASSLVGQAPHEQYF
TRBJ2-2	TRBV28	CASSLRIQCTQLVKDLTGELFF
TRBJ2-7	TRBV21-1	CASSKGAREPNYEQYF
TRBJ2-1	TRBV7-3	CASSFSPTSVEQFF
TRBJ2-3	TRBV12-1	CASSPGLAGGNTDTQYF
TRBJ1-4	TRBV19	CASRTGTVGNEKLFF
TRBJ1-2	TRBV7-2	CASSLSGQQNYGYTF
TRBJ2-6	TRBV27	CASSLLGVSGANVLTF
TRBJ2-7	TRBV6-5	CASSYTGRGGYEQYF
TRBJ2-3	TRBV5-1	CASSFGGARNGDTQYF
TRBJ1-1	TRBV29-1	CSVGGHTEAFF
TRBJ2-2	TRBV5-1	CASSLNRGAQNTGELFF
TRBJ1-1	TRBV28	CASSLLFGPDWGGPEAFF
TRBJ2-1	TRBV7-8	CASSSQRVAVYNEQFF
TRBJ2-2	TRBV28	CASSSRQGRNTGELFF
TRBJ1-1	TRBV9	CASSVVGSGGTEAFF
TRBJ1-2	TRBV28	CASSFGQGDGYTF
TRBJ2-6	TRBV5-1	CASSRHREGFGANGLTF
TRBJ2-3	TRBV5-6	CASSLSAPGNRYTDTQYF
TRBJ2-5	TRBV7-8	CASSPFSGKETQYF
TRBJ2-7	TRBV5-1	CASSRADSTYEQYF
TRBJ1-3	TRBV19	CASSIRRNSGNTIYF
TRBJ2-5	TRBV29-1	CSVVGGDETQYF
TRBJ1-4	TRBV6-5	CASSPDRGGEKLFF
TRBJ1-6	TRBV30	CAWSGIDSSPLHF